This TCR beta chain was observed in a study of blood T cell repertoires in COVID-19. Overall study context: Donors in the United States, Italy and Spain gave samples during acute or convalescent COVID-19. Nucleic acid was either cDNA or gDNA, and it came from T cells, B-cell-depleted T cells, or PBMCs.

Authors' analysis steps: Estimates of nucleated cell counts were drawn from the amplification of reference gene primers. Method: immunoSEQ multiplex PCR; TCRdb's copy keeps in-frame clones and lacks some. V and J calls and clone size are those listed in that table; D and trimming were worked out from the DNA. The sample consists of about 140,000 clones, 77% of them appearing once. J was trimmed by 6 bases and V by 0 bases; bases with no gene match: 1. This CDR3 has 15 amino acids. The germline V gene has CDR1 MNHEY and CDR2 SVGAGI. Material: peripheral blood. The chain carries TRBV6-5 and TRBJ2-3, with TRBD2 identical over 12 bases. The receptor's source is a woman in her fifties or sixties with active or convalescent COVID-19. The CDR3 region is CASSYSGLAGDTQYF. The CDR3 DNA is TGTGCCAGCAGTTACTCGGGACTAGCGGGCGATACGCAGTATTTT.